This TCR beta chain was found in a study of blood T cell repertoires in COVID-19. Study summary: There were acute and convalescent COVID-19 samples, and they came from the United States, Italy and Spain.

Germline assignment: CDR1 SGDLS and CDR2 YYNGEE. Trimming took 3 bases from V and 8 from J, leaving 7 bases between them. The CDR3 length is 11 residues. TCRdb's copy holds only in-frame clones and misses some; the assay was immunoSEQ multiplex PCR. Among some 140,000 clones listed, 60% to 85% were seen once. The gene calls are TRBV9 and TRBJ2-3; no definite D call. This sequence originates from an older man with acute or convalescent COVID-19. Sequencing input: peripheral blood. The CDR3 protein is CASSGPGTQYF. In nucleotides, the CDR3 is TGTGCCAGCAGCGGGCCTGGTACGCAGTATTTT.